This section outlines one T cell receptor beta chain sequence together with its context. Which antigen it targets is not known. No qualities accompany the bases; no much larger clone lies one base away. The data stem from a study of OX40 agonist ivuxolimab in advanced cancers. In the study overall: Ivuxolimab was an agonistic, fully human IgG2 monoclonal antibody directed against OX40 (CD134), a costimulatory receptor. Intravenous ivuxolimab was administered to patients every 2 weeks at six dose levels: 0.01, 0.1, 0.3, 1.5, 3 and 10 mg/kg. Of the approximately 50 patients in dose escalation, approximately 20 had hepatocellular carcinoma, some 15 had melanoma, 9 had renal cell carcinoma and 9 had head and neck cancer. A male proportion of 75% to 85% and a mean age of 60 years, ranging from 23 to 79, were recorded for the dose-escalation cohort. Prior anti-PD-1, anti-PD-L1 or anti-CTLA-4 therapy was permitted, and checkpoint inhibitors had been received by approximately 39% of dose-escalation patients. Partial responses occurred in three dose-escalation patients, of whom one had hepatocellular carcinoma and two had cutaneous melanoma. Peripheral TCRbeta sequencing aimed to test whether ivuxolimab altered TCR sequence diversity and caused clonal T-cell expansion. The paper describes the monotherapy dose-escalation part (N of about 47 patients) of the phase I trial of ivuxolimab.

Overall study results and their limits: In the 0.1-3.0 mg/kg groups, partial responders had among the lowest normalized peripheral clonal expansion, particularly in CD8+ T cells. On average, CD8+ T cells showed more expanded clones than CD4+ T cells after ivuxolimab. Clonal expansion of both CD4+ and CD8+ blood T cells was observed from baseline to week 6 at doses 0.1 to 3.0 mg/kg. The antigen specificity of the clonally expanded peripheral T cells was not determined. Low levels of normalized T-cell clonal expansion were also seen in some patients who did not respond.

The trial excluded patients who had a history of autoimmune disease or were on systemic immunosuppression. In every dose cohort, peripheral blood was drawn for TCR sequencing at baseline, cycle 4 day 1, and cycle 7 day 1. The samples were drawn from a first-in-human, open-label, multicenter phase I dose-escalation trial of ivuxolimab. Adults with locally advanced or metastatic melanoma, renal cell, hepatocellular, or head and neck squamous cell carcinoma were enrolled in the trial. Before TCR sequencing, CD4+ T cells and CD8+ T cells from peripheral blood were sorted into separate populations. For sequencing of the TCRbeta CDR3 region, genomic DNA was extracted from the sorted cells. The immunoSEQ Assay was used to sequence the TCRbeta CDR3 regions. In TCRdb, the immuneACCESS table is reduced to in-frame sequences with V and J assigned. These tables do not hold every clone; where another copy was compared, an unresolved V gene accounts for under half, and the others remain unexplained. A total of about 98,000 clones appear in this sample, around 92% of them only once. The ten largest clones add up to 0.26% of the sample.

CDR1 and CDR2 are drawn from the germline V gene: LGHNA, YSLEER. V and J are truncated by 1 base and 3 bases respectively, leaving an intervening sequence of 5 bases. Taken from cysteine to phenylalanine, the CDR3 has 13 residues. CDR3 DNA is the only sequence kept; it has 39 bases, read in frame from the first base. The sample here was CD4+ or CD8+ T cells sorted from blood, taken in a trial of the OX40 agonist ivuxolimab. The TCR sequence derives from an adult with an advanced solid tumor such as melanoma, head and neck, liver or kidney cancer. The rearranged chain carries TRBV4-3 and TRBJ2-3, with TRBD2 as a weak D call on 5 bases. The CDR3 reads as follows: CASSQGTTDTQYF. The nucleotide sequence is given as TGCGCCAGCAGCCAAGGGACTACAGATACGCAGTATTTT.